This note documents a single TCR beta chain sequence. The data stem from a study of OX40 agonist ivuxolimab in advanced cancers. CDR1 is SGHTA and CDR2 is FQGNSA in the germline V gene. Trimming removed 5 bases from V and 4 bases from J; junction bases left unmatched: 7. CDR3 size: 15 residues. Only in-frame clones appear in the TCRdb table, and some are missing; sequencing was by immunoSEQ multiplex PCR. The table records roughly 60,000 clones, roughly 91% of them present only once. The chain has TRBV7-2 and TRBJ1-5, with 8 bases matching TRBD1. This clonotype was obtained from an adult with an advanced solid tumor such as melanoma, head and neck, liver or kidney cancer. The starting material was CD4+ or CD8+ T cells sorted from blood, obtained in a trial of the OX40 agonist ivuxolimab. The CDR3 loop reads CASSQWTGPNQPQHF. The CDR3 bases are TGTGCCAGCAGCCAATGGACAGGGCCTAATCAGCCCCAGCATTTT.